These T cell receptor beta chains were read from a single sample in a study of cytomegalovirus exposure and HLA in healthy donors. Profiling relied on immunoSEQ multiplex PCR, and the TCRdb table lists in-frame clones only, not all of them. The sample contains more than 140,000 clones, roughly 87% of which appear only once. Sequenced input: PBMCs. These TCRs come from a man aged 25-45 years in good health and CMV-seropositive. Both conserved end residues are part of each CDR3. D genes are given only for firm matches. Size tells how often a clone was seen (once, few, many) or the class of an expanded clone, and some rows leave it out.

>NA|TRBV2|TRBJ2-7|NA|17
TGTGCCAGCGTTAACCATCTTAAGAGGGTAGTCTCCTACGAGCAGTACTTC
CASVNHLKRVVSYEQYF
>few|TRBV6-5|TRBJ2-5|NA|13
TGTGCCAGCAGTTACTCTGGGGCGGAGACCCAGTACTTC
CASSYSGAETQYF
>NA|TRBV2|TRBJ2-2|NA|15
TGTGCCAGCAGTCCCCTCCGACAGGCCACCGGGGAGCTGTTTTTT
CASSPLRQATGELFF
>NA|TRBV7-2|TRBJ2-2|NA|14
TGTGCCAGCAGCTTAGCTACGAACACCGGGGAGCTGTTTTTT
CASSLATNTGELFF
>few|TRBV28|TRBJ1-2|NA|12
TGTGCCAGCAGTCAGGGGCCCAATGGCTACACCTTC
CASSQGPNGYTF
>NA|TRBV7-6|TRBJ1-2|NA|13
TGTGCCAGCAGCCCCGGACAGTCTTATGGCTACACCTTC
CASSPGQSYGYTF
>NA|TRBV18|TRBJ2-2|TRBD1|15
TGTGCCAGCTCAGCACAGGGGGCGGACACCGGGGAGCTGTTTTTT
CASSAQGADTGELFF
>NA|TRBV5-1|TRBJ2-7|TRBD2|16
TGCGCCAGCAGCTTGAGGGGCGGGAGTGAATGGCAAGAGCAGTACTTC
CASSLRGGSEWQEQYF
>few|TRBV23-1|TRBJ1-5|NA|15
TGCGCCAGCAGTCAATCCGGCGGGGGGAATCAGCCCCAGCATTTT
CASSQSGGGNQPQHF
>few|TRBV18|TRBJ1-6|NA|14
TGTGCCAGCTCACCAAAGGGGCCCACATCACCCCTCCACTTT
CASSPKGPTSPLHF
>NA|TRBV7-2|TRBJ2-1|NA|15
TGTGCCAGCAGTTTTACCGAGAGCTCCTACAATGAGCAGTTCTTC
CASSFTESSYNEQFF
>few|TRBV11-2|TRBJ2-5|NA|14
TGTGCCAGCAGCTTTTGGGACAACAAAGAGACCCAGTACTTC
CASSFWDNKETQYF
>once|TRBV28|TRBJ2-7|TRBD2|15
TGTGCCAGCAGTTCCACTAGCGGGCGATCTTACGAGCAGTACTTC
CASSSTSGRSYEQYF
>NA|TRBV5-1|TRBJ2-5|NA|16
TGCGCCAGCAGCTTGGCCAGCCAGGGGATCCAAGAGACCCAGTACTTC
CASSLASQGIQETQYF
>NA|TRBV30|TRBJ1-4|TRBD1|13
TGTGCCCGTTCACGGACAGGGAATGAAAAACTGTTTTTT
CARSRTGNEKLFF
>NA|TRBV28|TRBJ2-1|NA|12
TGTGCCAGCAAGTTGAGGTACAATGAGCAGTTCTTC
CASKLRYNEQFF
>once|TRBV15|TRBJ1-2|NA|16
TGTGCCACCAGCCACGCCCCAGGGGCCGCTAACTATGGCTACACCTTC
CATSHAPGAANYGYTF
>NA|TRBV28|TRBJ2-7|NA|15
TGTGCCAGCAGTGTAGGGGGTTCGCAGTCCTACGAGCAGTACTTC
CASSVGGSQSYEQYF
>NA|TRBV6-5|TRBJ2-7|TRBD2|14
TGTGCCAGCAGTTCCACTAGCGGACCCTACGAGCAGTACTTC
CASSSTSGPYEQYF
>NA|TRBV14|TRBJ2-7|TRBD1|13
TGTGCCAGCAGCCCACAGGGGTTTGACGAGCAGTACTTC
CASSPQGFDEQYF
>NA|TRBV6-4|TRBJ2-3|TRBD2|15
TGTGCCAGCAGTCGTCTAGCGGGAGTCCCAGATACGCAGTATTTT
CASSRLAGVPDTQYF
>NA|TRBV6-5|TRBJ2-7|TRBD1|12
TGTGCCAGCAGCTCCGGGACAGGGTATCAGTACTTC
CASSSGTGYQYF
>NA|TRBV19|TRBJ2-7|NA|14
TGTGCCAGTAGTATTAGTTACGACTACTACGAGCAGTACTTC
CASSISYDYYEQYF
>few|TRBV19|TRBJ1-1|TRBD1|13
TGTGCCAGTAGTAGGGACAGGGTTACTGAAGCTTTCTTT
CASSRDRVTEAFF
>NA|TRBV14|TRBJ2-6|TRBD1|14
TGTGCCAGCAGCCAAAAGGGACAGTTTGGCGGCCTGACTTTC
CASSQKGQFGGLTF